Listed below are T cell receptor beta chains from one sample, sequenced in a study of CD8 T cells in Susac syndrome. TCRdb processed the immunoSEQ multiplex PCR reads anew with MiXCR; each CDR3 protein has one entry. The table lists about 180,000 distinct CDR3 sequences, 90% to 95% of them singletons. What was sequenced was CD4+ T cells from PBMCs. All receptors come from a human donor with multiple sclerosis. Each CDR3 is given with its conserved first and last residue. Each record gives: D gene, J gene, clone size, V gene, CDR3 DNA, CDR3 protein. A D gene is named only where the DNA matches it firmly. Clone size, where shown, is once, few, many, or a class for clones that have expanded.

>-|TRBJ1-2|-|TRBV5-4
TGTGCCAGCAGCCGTCCCCCCAGGGAAGCAAACTATGGCTACACCTTC
CASSRPPREANYGYTF
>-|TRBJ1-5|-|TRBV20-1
TGCAGTGCTAGATTTCCAGGAAGGGGCAATCAGCCCCAGCATTTT
CSARFPGRGNQPQHF
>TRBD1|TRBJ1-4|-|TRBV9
TGTGCCAGCAGCGCCTCGACAGGGATTCGAAGGGATGAAAAACTGTTTTTT
CASSASTGIRRDEKLFF
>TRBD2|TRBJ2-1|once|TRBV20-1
TGCAGTGCTAGCGCGGGAGGCTACAATGAGCAGTTCTTC
CSASAGGYNEQFF
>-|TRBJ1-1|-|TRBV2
TGTGCCAGCAGAACAGGGTACACTGAAGCTTTCTTT
CASRTGYTEAFF
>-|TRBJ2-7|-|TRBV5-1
TGCGCCAGCAGCTCCCCGGGATCAGGGATCAACGAGCAGTACTTC
CASSSPGSGINEQYF
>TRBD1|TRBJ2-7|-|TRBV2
TGTGCCAGCAGTGAATCCGAGACAGGGGGCACCCTCAGCTCCTACGAGCAGTACTTC
CASSESETGGTLSSYEQYF
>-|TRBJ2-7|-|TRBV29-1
TGCAGCGTCGTCAGGGGTGGTGAGCAGTACTTC
CSVVRGGEQYF
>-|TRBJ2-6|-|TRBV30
TGTGCCTGGAGTAAACCCTTGCCTGGGGCCAACGTCCTGACTTTC
CAWSKPLPGANVLTF
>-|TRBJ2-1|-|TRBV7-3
TGTGCCAGCAGCGACACTAGTCGGAATGAGCAGTTCTTC
CASSDTSRNEQFF
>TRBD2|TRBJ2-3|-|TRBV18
TGTGCCAGCTCACCACCGTCGGGGGGGCGCACAGATACGCAGTATTTT
CASSPPSGGRTDTQYF
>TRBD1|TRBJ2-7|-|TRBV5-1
TGCGCCAGCAGCCCGGGACAGTGGTCCTACGAGCAGTACTTC
CASSPGQWSYEQYF
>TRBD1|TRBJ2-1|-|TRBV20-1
TGCAGTGCGACCCCCTGGGACAGGGGAAGCAATGAGCAGTTCTTC
CSATPWDRGSNEQFF
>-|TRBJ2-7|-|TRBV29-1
TGCAGCGTTGGAGGAGACAGGGAGGGGCGCGAGCAGTACTTC
CSVGGDREGREQYF
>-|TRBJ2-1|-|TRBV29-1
TGCAGCGTTGAAGACCCGAGCGGGTATTACAATGAGCAGTTCTTC
CSVEDPSGYYNEQFF
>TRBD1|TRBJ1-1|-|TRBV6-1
TGTGCCAGCAGTGTCGACAGGGACCAAAACACTGAAGCTTTCTTT
CASSVDRDQNTEAFF
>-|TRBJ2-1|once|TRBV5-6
TGTGCCAGCAGCCTAGGGTCTAGCTCCTACAATGAGCAGTTCTTC
CASSLGSSSYNEQFF
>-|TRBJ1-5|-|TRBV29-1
TGCAGCGTTGTATTCGGTAGCAATCAGCCCCAGCATTTT
CSVVFGSNQPQHF
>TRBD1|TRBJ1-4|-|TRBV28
TGTGCCAGCAGTGACCAGGGGGCGGCTAATGAAAAACTGTTTTTT
CASSDQGAANEKLFF
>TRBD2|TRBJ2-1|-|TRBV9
TGTGCCAGCAGCCCGTCGAGCGGGGGCTATAAGCAGTTCTTC
CASSPSSGGYKQFF
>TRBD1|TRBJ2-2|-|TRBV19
TGTGCCAGTAGTGCAGCCGGGACAGTATTAGGGAGCGGCACCGGGGAGCTGTTTTTT
CASSAAGTVLGSGTGELFF
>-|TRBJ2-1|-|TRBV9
TGTGCCAGCAGCGTAGGCTACAGCTTGTCCTACAATGAGCAGTTCTTC
CASSVGYSLSYNEQFF
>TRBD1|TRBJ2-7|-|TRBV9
TGTGCCAGCAGCCCGTGGCAGGGGGCCGAGTACGAGCAGTACTTC
CASSPWQGAEYEQYF
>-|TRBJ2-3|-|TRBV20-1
TGCAGTGCTGGGCCAGGCACAGATACGCAGTATTTT
CSAGPGTDTQYF
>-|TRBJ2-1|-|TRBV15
TGTGCCACCAGCAGAGATGTACCATACAATGAGCAGTTCTTC
CATSRDVPYNEQFF
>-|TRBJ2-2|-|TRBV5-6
TGTGCCAGCAGCCCCGAGGGTGCCACCGGGGAGCTGTTTTTT
CASSPEGATGELFF